This T cell receptor (beta chain) derives from a study of spatial heterogeneity in lung cancer. Study summary: Among detected sequences, beta-chain ones consistently exceeded alpha-chain ones in number. Raw sequencing reads included, on average, more than eight appearances of each unique TCR and UMI combination. Study-wide results and caveats: TCRs found ubiquitously expanded in tumor appeared in blood more at resection than at follow-up.

The time point was: sample taken at primary tumor resection. Unsorted whole RNA of tumor, nontumor lung or frozen PBMC was sequenced. Every TCR cDNA molecule carried a tag that served as a unique molecular identifier. Using its own MiXCR run on the 5' RACE reads, TCRdb lists one record per CDR3 protein. Seen here are over 90,000 distinct CDR3 sequences, roughly 9.5% observed once, and the top ten hold about 7%. This clonotype was counted only a few times. Antigen specificity is unknown. The CDR3 consists of 14 residues. V lost 6 bases and J 2 bases, leaving 10 bases between the germline ends. The source was PBMCs, collected at surgery. The V call is TRBV12-3 or TRBV12-4, the J call TRBJ2-2, with D maybe TRBD1 (6 bases). The clonotype comes from a male donor with early-stage non-small cell lung cancer. CDR3 in DNA: TGTGCCAGCAGGAAACAGGGCAACACCGGGGAGCTGTTTTTT. It translates to CASRKQGNTGELFF.